The T cell receptor (beta chain) described here comes from a study of cytotoxic CD8 clonotypes in ibrutinib-treated CLL. At the level of the study: Partial responders about 25, complete 2; about twelve progressed and 14 stayed in remission by median about 6 years.

The table came from immunoSEQ multiplex PCR; TCRdb's copy has only in-frame clones and leaves some out. Among 300,000 to 350,000 clones, roughly 80% were seen once, and the ten largest hold roughly 6.3%. Overall study findings and caveats: Rising at ibrutinib response, clonality subsequently fell back toward baseline at progression.

Germline CDR1 is SNHLY and CDR2 is FYNNEI. This CDR3 comprises 15 residues. The ends were cut back, 2 bases at V and 6 bases at J, with 17 bases in the middle. A remark on this clone: Its antigen is not identified.

The sequence derives from a human donor with chronic lymphocytic leukemia. V is TRBV2 and J is TRBJ2-7; no clear D. Sequenced material: PBMCs, taken before ibrutinib treatment. The CDR3 DNA reads as TGTGCCAGCAGTGAATACACTGTCGTCCGGGCCGAGCAGTACTTC. Amino acids: CASSEYTVVRAEQYF.